Listed below are T cell receptor beta chains from one sample, sequenced in a study of cytomegalovirus exposure and HLA in healthy donors. The data were produced by immunoSEQ multiplex PCR, yet TCRdb's version contains in-frame clones alone and is incomplete. The table lists under 150,000 clones, 82% of them singletons. The sequenced sample consisted of PBMCs. The receptors were sampled from a male donor in good health and CMV-seronegative. Each CDR3 is given with its conserved first and last residue. A D gene is named only where the DNA matches it firmly. A row's size may be missing; if present it is once, few, many or a size class.

V gene	J gene	D gene	clone size	CDR3 DNA	CDR3 protein
TRBV6-4	TRBJ2-1	TRBD2	.	TGTGCCAGCCGGGAGGGTAGCGGGAGAAAGAATGAGCAGTTCTTC	CASREGSGRKNEQFF
TRBV30	TRBJ1-5	TRBD1	.	TGTGCCTGGGGACAGGGCCTCAATCAGCCCCAGCATTTT	CAWGQGLNQPQHF
TRBV11-2	TRBJ2-3	TRBD2	once	TGTGCCAGCAGCCCTTCACTAGCGGGAGTTGATACGCAGTATTTT	CASSPSLAGVDTQYF
TRBV15	TRBJ2-6	.	once	TGTGCCACCGAGGGAAGGCGCTTATCTGGGGCCAACGTCCTGACTTTC	CATEGRRLSGANVLTF
TRBV5-1	TRBJ2-5	TRBD1	.	TGCGCCAGCAGCTGGGGACAGCTCCAAGAGACCCAGTACTTC	CASSWGQLQETQYF
TRBV2	TRBJ1-5	.	.	TGTGCCAGCAGTGAAACCGGGAGGAATCAGCCCCAGCATTTT	CASSETGRNQPQHF
TRBV9	TRBJ1-1	.	.	TGTGCCAGCAGCGTAGGTGGCCCCGGGACTGAAGCTTTCTTT	CASSVGGPGTEAFF
TRBV7-2	TRBJ2-7	.	.	TGTGCCAGCAGCTTAGTAGGTGGGCTGACCTCCTACGAGCAGTACTTC	CASSLVGGLTSYEQYF
TRBV5-6	TRBJ2-7	TRBD1	.	TGTGCCAGCAACGCCGGGACAGGAGAATACGAGCAGTACTTC	CASNAGTGEYEQYF
TRBV5-5	TRBJ2-7	.	few	TGTGCCAGCAGCTTCTACCCGATCTACGAGCAGTACTTC	CASSFYPIYEQYF
TRBV19	TRBJ2-7	.	.	TGTGCCAGTAGTATAGATGGGGCCCATTCCTCCTACGAGCAGTACTTC	CASSIDGAHSSYEQYF
TRBV6-5	TRBJ1-1	.	.	TGTGCCAGCAGTTACTACCGGGGAGGGGACACTGAAGCTTTCTTT	CASSYYRGGDTEAFF
TRBV4-3	TRBJ2-7	TRBD2	.	TGCGCCAGCAGCAATTCTGTAGCGGGAGCTTTGTACGAGCAGTACTTC	CASSNSVAGALYEQYF
TRBV7-3	TRBJ2-4	.	.	TGTGCCAGCAGCTTAGGGAGCAAGGAACTCGCCAAAAACATTCAGTACTTC	CASSLGSKELAKNIQYF
TRBV29-1	TRBJ2-1	TRBD2	.	TGCAGCGCGTCCCCTCGGGGGGGCTCCTACAATGAGCAGTTCTTC	CSASPRGGSYNEQFF
TRBV4-1	TRBJ2-7	.	.	TGCGCCAGCAGCCAACGACTAGTTGGCTACGAGCAGTACTTC	CASSQRLVGYEQYF
TRBV2	TRBJ2-7	.	.	TGTGCCAGCAGTGAGGTCGATGGGGGGGCTGTCTCCTACGAGCAGTACTTC	CASSEVDGGAVSYEQYF
TRBV1	TRBJ2-1	.	.	TGCACCAGCAGCCAACCCCGATTGTCACCTTCAGGACTAGCGGGAGAAGGGGTGCGCAATGAGCAGTTCTTC	CTSSQPRLSPSGLAGEGVRNEQFF
TRBV7-8	TRBJ2-7	.	.	TGTGCCAGCAGATTGAGGAAGAACGGGGAGCAGTACTTC	CASRLRKNGEQYF
TRBV6-4	TRBJ2-2	.	.	TGTGCCAGCAGTGACGGTGCAGGGCTCGACGGGGAGCTGTTTTTT	CASSDGAGLDGELFF
TRBV7-6	TRBJ2-1	.	.	TGTGCCAGCAGCTCTATGCGTCCGGCGGATTCCTACAATGAGCAGTTCTTC	CASSSMRPADSYNEQFF
TRBV5-5	TRBJ2-3	.	.	TGTGCCAGCGGGAGCGGCACCACAGATACGCAGTATTTT	CASGSGTTDTQYF
TRBV28	TRBJ2-3	TRBD2	.	TGTGCCAGCAGTTTTCTAGCGGGGACAGATACGCAGTATTTT	CASSFLAGTDTQYF
TRBV4-3	TRBJ1-4	.	.	TGCGCCAGCAGCCAAGGGGTGGAGGCAACTAATGAAAAACTGTTTTTT	CASSQGVEATNEKLFF
TRBV10-2	TRBJ2-2	TRBD2	.	TGCGCCAGCAGTGAGTCCGGACTAGTGGGTCCCGGGGAGCTGTTTTTT	CASSESGLVGPGELFF
TRBV4-2	TRBJ2-5	.	.	TGTGCCAGCAGCCATCATGGGCGGGTAGAAGAGACCCAGTACTTC	CASSHHGRVEETQYF
TRBV30	TRBJ2-1	TRBD2	.	TGTGCCTGGAGTCCAACGGGGGGAGGACCACAGTTCTTC	CAWSPTGGGPQFF
TRBV27	TRBJ2-5	.	few	TGTGCCAGCAAGAGGGGGGGAAGAAGAAGCGAAGAGACCCAGTACTTC	CASKRGGRRSEETQYF
TRBV11-2	TRBJ1-4	TRBD1	.	TGTGCCAGCAGCTTAGCCGGACAGGTTGCAACTAATGAAAAACTGTTTTTT	CASSLAGQVATNEKLFF
TRBV15	TRBJ1-4	.	.	TGTGCCACCAGCGCGGGAGTTTTTGCAACTAATGAAAAACTGTTTTTT	CATSAGVFATNEKLFF
TRBV27	TRBJ2-7	TRBD2	.	TGTGCCAGCAGTTTATCCGGACTAGCAGCTTACGAGCAGTACTTC	CASSLSGLAAYEQYF
TRBV19	TRBJ2-2	.	.	TGTGCCAGTAGTTCCCCAGAGAGGGCCGGGGAGCTGTTTTTT	CASSSPERAGELFF
TRBV30	TRBJ2-1	TRBD2	once	TGTGCCTGCATGCTAGCGGGTTACAATGAGCAGTTCTTC	CACMLAGYNEQFF
TRBV6-5	TRBJ2-7	TRBD1	.	TGTGCCAGCAGTCCCGGGACAGGGGACTACGAGCAGTACTTC	CASSPGTGDYEQYF
TRBV10-2	TRBJ1-2	.	.	TGCGCCAGCAGTGAGAGGGGTAACTATGGCTACACCTTC	CASSERGNYGYTF
TRBV14	TRBJ2-3	.	.	TGTGCCAGCAGCCGGCTGGATACGCAGTATTTT	CASSRLDTQYF
TRBV6-1	TRBJ2-3	TRBD2	.	TGTGCCAGCAGTGACGTCCGCGGGGGAGGGCCCCGAGATACGCAGTATTTT	CASSDVRGGGPRDTQYF
TRBV28	TRBJ1-1	.	.	TGTGCCAGCAGTTTACGGTGGCGGGGGACTGAAGCTTTCTTT	CASSLRWRGTEAFF
TRBV15	TRBJ1-1	TRBD1	.	TGTGCCACCAGCGGTAGACAGGGGTCTGAAGCTTTCTTT	CATSGRQGSEAFF
TRBV5-4	TRBJ2-3	.	.	TGTGCCAGCGCCCTCTACGAGATAAGCACAGATACGCAGTATTTT	CASALYEISTDTQYF
TRBV4-3	TRBJ1-5	TRBD1	.	TGCGCCAGCAGCCAAACTAACAGGGGAAGCAATCAGCCCCAGCATTTT	CASSQTNRGSNQPQHF
TRBV7-9	TRBJ2-7	.	.	TGTGCCAGCAGCTTATCGGGGAGGCCCTACGAGCAGTACTTC	CASSLSGRPYEQYF
TRBV10-3	TRBJ1-2	.	.	TGTGCCATCAGTGAGGCGGGACTGACCATCTATGGCTACACCTTC	CAISEAGLTIYGYTF